The 32 T cell receptor beta chains reported below all come from one sample, sequenced in a study of CD4 and CD8 cells across lung adenocarcinoma regions. TCRdb used MiXCR to reprocess the PCR reads, holding one entry per CDR3 protein. The repertoire consists of about 19,000 distinct CDR3 sequences, with 50% occurring once and the leading ten covering 30% to 40%. The sequencing sample was made of CD8+ T cells from the margin of a lung tumor. The receptors originated from a male donor with lung adenocarcinoma. The CD4 and CD8 labels of this study may be unreliable.

This clonotype was counted only a few times. The chain has TRBV29-1 and TRBJ2-1, with D possibly matching TRBD1 (6 bases). V lost 4 bases, J lost 8 bases, and 12 bases lay in between. Germline CDR1 reads SQVTM; CDR2 reads ANQGSEA. CDR3 length equals 12 residues. For the CDR3, the DNA is TGCAGCGTTGCCCTCAGGGGCGATGAGCAGTTCTTC. Translation: CSVALRGDEQFF.

About this clonotype: At one boundary the junction diverges from the germline segment, which might be a read error. V and J are TRBV4-1 and TRBJ2-3; 7 nucleotides line up with TRBD1. Germline values: CDR1 MGHRA, CDR2 YSYEKL. There are 15 residues in the CDR3. The CDR3 here is CARSQGGRDTETQYF. In nucleotides, the CDR3 is TGCGCCAGGAGCCAAGGGGGCCGGGACACAGAGACCCAGTATTTT.

This clonotype is deemed medium-sized (0.01 to 0.1%). This chain links TRBV6-6 with TRBJ2-5; 9 nucleotides align to TRBD1. Trimming at V came to 7 bases and at J to 5 bases, leaving 8 bases not matched to a gene. Germline V gives CDR1 MNHNY, CDR2 SVGAGI (reference sequence). CDR3 size: 14 residues. The CDR3 nucleotides are TGTGCCAGCATTTCACAGGGGGCTGGTGAGACCCAGTACTTC. Protein: CASISQGAGETQYF.

The V call is TRBV6-1, the J call TRBJ2-1; D unclear. The CDR3 has 15 residues. V was trimmed by 5 bases and J by 0 bases, leaving 11 bases between them. The germline gives CDR1 MNHNS, CDR2 SASEGT. The CDR3 spells CASSPGRFSYNEQFF. DNA for the CDR3: TGTGCCAGCAGTCCAGGTCGGTTCTCCTACAATGAGCAGTTCTTC.

Comments on this clonotype: The junction does not match germline at one end; this may be a read error. The chain links TRBV6-1 to TRBJ2-3; D is possibly TRBD1 (7 bases). Germline V CDR1 and CDR2: MNHNS, SASEGT. This CDR3 is built from 16 residues. CDR3 loop: CASSETWTGGTDTQYF. CDR3 coding DNA: TGTGCCAGCAGTGAAACGTGGACTGGCGGGACAGATACGCAGTACTTT.

This clonotype is classed as medium-sized. J is TRBJ2-4 and V is TRBV27; D unclear. Trimming removed 6 bases at V and 2 bases at J, with 11 bases between. CDR3 length: 14 amino acids. Germline CDR1 reads MNHEY; CDR2 reads SMNVEV (reference sequence). CDR3 coding DNA: TGTGCCAGCAGCCCCCGGGCGTCCAAAAACATTCAGTACTTC. Translation: CASSPRASKNIQYF.

In the case of this clonotype: At one end the junction does not follow the germline gene, possibly because of a read error. This sequence joins TRBV6-1 and TRBJ2-4; 8 positions match TRBD1. Germline CDR1 is MNHNS and CDR2 is SASEGT. The length of the CDR3 is 16 residues. CDR3 in DNA: TGTGCCAGCAGTGAAGCGGGGACAGGAGCCAAAGACATGCAGTACTTC. This translates into CASSEAGTGAKDMQYF.

V is TRBV11-2 and J is TRBJ1-5, with D unclear. V was cut by 0 bases and J by 9 bases, with 9 bases left in between. Germline assignment: CDR1 SGHAT and CDR2 FQNNGV. The CDR3 length is 13 residues. In nucleotides, the CDR3 is TGTGCCAGCAGCTTAGAGCCCCCCGGGCCCCAGCATTTT. Its protein product is CASSLEPPGPQHF.

The V and J genes are TRBV7-9 and TRBJ1-2; 7 nucleotides align to TRBD1. The V and J ends lost 5 bases and 4 bases, in that order; junction bases with no gene match: 7. CDR1 SEHNR and CDR2 FQNEAQ come from the germline V gene (reference sequence). This CDR3 contains 14 residues. This CDR3 reads CASSRTDRPYGYTF. The CDR3 coding sequence is TGTGCCAGCAGCCGGACGGACAGGCCCTATGGCTACACCTTC.

This clonotype was counted at least ten times. The chain is built from TRBV27 and TRBJ2-2, with D perhaps matching TRBD2 (6 bases). Trimming pared 6 bases from V and 2 bases from J, leaving 10 bases between. Germline CDR1 and CDR2: MNHEY and SMNVEV (reference sequence). This CDR3 has 14 residues. CDR3 loop: CASRRDLNTGELFF. In nucleotides, the CDR3 is TGTGCCAGCAGACGGGACTTAAACACCGGGGAGCTGTTTTTT.

The rearrangement links TRBV4-1 to TRBJ2-1, with a weak D call TRBD2 (6 bases). The CDR3 loop spans 15 amino acids. Germline V gives CDR1 MGHRA, CDR2 YSYEKL. V was pared by 4 bases and J by 4 bases, with 14 bases between. CDR3 loop: CASSRGTDQYNEQFF. CDR3 nucleotides: TGCGCCAGCAGCCGAGGGACTGACCAATACAATGAGCAGTTCTTC.

The chain links TRBV4-2 to TRBJ2-1; a possible D gene is TRBD2 (6 bases). With the DNA end fitting TRBJ2-5 better, the J assignment may be wrong. The germline gives CDR1 LGHNA, CDR2 YNFKEQ. The CDR3 consists of 16 residues. This CDR3 reads CASSQPGSAGTETQYF. The DNA for the CDR3 is TGTGCCAGCAGCCAGCCCGGGAGCGCAGGGACGGAGACCCAGTACTTC.

The V and J genes are TRBV12-3 or TRBV12-4 and TRBJ2-1; D is possibly TRBD1 or TRBD2 (6 bases each). This CDR3 region has 15 residues. The V end lost 4 bases, the J end lost 0 bases, and 10 bases lay between the germline ends. The CDR3: CASSSGASSYNEQFF. The DNA of the CDR3 is TGTGCCAGCAGTTCGGGGGCTAGCTCCTACAATGAGCAGTTCTTC.

The chain joins TRBV6-5 to TRBJ2-3; TRBD1 aligns across 7 bases. V dropped 2 bases and J dropped 0; count of bases not matched to a gene: 8. In germline, CDR1 is MNHEY, CDR2 SVGAGI. The CDR3 runs to 17 residues. The CDR3 spells CASSYASGGSSTDTQYF. The CDR3 DNA is TGTGCCAGCAGTTACGCCTCAGGGGGATCAAGCACAGATACGCAGTATTTT.

On this clonotype itself: Its ends do not fully match the called genes, so a read error is possible. The rearrangement uses TRBV10-1 and TRBJ2-3; TRBD2 is a possible D gene (6 bases). Per germline, CDR1 WNHNN and CDR2 SYGVQD (reference sequence). This CDR3 region has 14 residues. The CDR3: CASRGRCATDTQYF. The CDR3 DNA is TGCGCCAGCAGGGGGAGGTGTGCCACAGATACTCAGTATTTC.

This chain joins TRBV4-1 and TRBJ2-5; 8 bases fit TRBD2. V was clipped by 0 bases and J by 4 bases; unmatched bases: 4. Germline V gene lookup returns CDR1 MGHRA and CDR2 YSYEKL. CDR3 length: 15 residues. The CDR3 spells CASSQEDLAGETQYF. CDR3 nucleotides: TGCGCCAGCAGCCAAGAGGATCTAGCGGGAGAGACCCAGTACTTC.

This clonotype is judged medium-sized. The V and J genes are TRBV27 and TRBJ2-5; tentatively, D is TRBD1 (6 bases). The CDR3 covers 13 residues. Germline CDR1 reads MNHEY; CDR2 reads SMNVEV (reference sequence). V was pared by 6 bases and J by 11 bases, with 19 bases between. The CDR3 DNA reads TGTGCCAGCAGGCCCCCAGGGGTTTGGGAGCAGTACTTC. Protein product: CASRPPGVWEQYF.

There are many counts of this clonotype. The chain links TRBV7-2 to TRBJ2-1; unclear D gene. CDR3 size: 15 residues. Deletions cut 6 bases from V and 5 bases from J, with 17 bases between. Germline CDR1 is SGHTA and CDR2 is FQGNSA. The CDR3 coding sequence is TGTGCCAGCAGGCCAGATATCGGGCGAAACAATGAGCAGTTCTTC. Translated: CASRPDIGRNNEQFF.

The chain combines TRBV5-1 with TRBJ2-2, with 12 bases that match TRBD1. CDR3 length: 17 residues. The trim removed 2 bases at V and 4 bases at J, leaving 6 bases unmatched. Per the germline V gene, CDR1 is SGHRS and CDR2 is YFSETQ. CDR3 sequence reads: CASSFEGTGGITGELFF. The CDR3 nucleotides read TGCGCCAGCAGCTTCGAAGGGACAGGGGGCATCACCGGGGAGCTGTTTTTT.

The chain combines TRBV27 with TRBJ1-5; TRBD1 is a possible D gene (6 bases). The ends were cut back, 0 bases at V and 0 bases at J, with 9 bases in the middle. Germline CDR1 is MNHEY and CDR2 is SMNVEV (reference sequence). The CDR3 length is 16 residues. The chain's CDR3 is CASSLSGTSSNQPQHF. The CDR3 bases are TGTGCCAGCAGTTTATCGGGGACATCTAGCAATCAGCCCCAGCATTTT.

The rearrangement links TRBV6-1 to TRBJ1-2, with TRBD1 matching over 9 bases. The V gene's germline CDR1 is MNHNS and CDR2 SASEGT. The CDR3 consists of 15 residues. V shed 1 base, J shed 2 bases, and the junction held 2 bases outside the gene matches. In DNA form, the CDR3 reads TGTGCCAGCAGTGAAGTCGGGACAGGGAACTATGGCTACACCTTC. Amino acid sequence: CASSEVGTGNYGYTF.

This clonotype came up a few times. V is TRBV6-1 and J is TRBJ2-3, with 13 bases matching TRBD2. This CDR3 spans 17 amino acids. Germline loops: CDR1 MNHNS, CDR2 SASEGT. Trimming cost V 6 bases and J 2 bases; bases outside gene matches: 8. CDR3 sequence reads: CASSRRLAGGFTDTQYF. CDR3 coding DNA: TGTGCCAGCAGCCGCCGACTAGCGGGGGGATTCACAGATACGCAGTATTTT.

This clonotype was counted many times. V is TRBV6-1 and J is TRBJ2-1; D possibly uses TRBD1 or TRBD2 (7 bases each). The CDR3 spans 14 residues. Per germline, CDR1 MNHNS and CDR2 SASEGT. Trimming took 7 bases from V and 8 from J, leaving 18 bases between them. The CDR3 loop reads CASTGGGGGDEQFF. For the CDR3, the DNA is TGTGCCAGCACAGGGGGGGGGGGGGGGGATGAGCAGTTCTTC.

The chain has TRBV7-2 and TRBJ2-1, with D possibly matching TRBD2 (6 bases). This CDR3 region has 13 residues. The germline gives CDR1 SGHTA, CDR2 FQGNSA. Trimming shortened V by 5 bases and J by 9 bases, and 14 bases separated the two germline ends. CDR3 sequence reads: CASSPGLRGEQFF. The CDR3 nucleotides read TGTGCCAGCAGCCCTGGACTACGGGGTGAGCAGTTCTTC.

This chain uses TRBV14 with TRBJ2-5; possibly TRBD1 for D (6 bases). TRBJ2-7 matches the DNA end more closely, so the J call is doubtful. This CDR3 contains 13 residues. The germline V gene encodes CDR1 SGHDN and CDR2 FVKESK. In nucleotides, the CDR3 is TGTGCCAGCAGCCATTGGCAGGGGTACGAGCAGTACTTC. This translates into CASSHWQGYEQYF.

This clonotype turned up a few times. This chain connects TRBV3-1 to TRBJ2-3; D tentatively reads TRBD1 or TRBD2 (5 bases each). Germline CDR1 reads LGHDT; CDR2 reads YNNKEL (reference sequence). V was clipped by 4 bases and J by 10 bases, with 15 bases between them. The CDR3 covers 13 residues. CDR3 region: CASSLQRGKAQYF. For the CDR3, the DNA is TGTGCCAGCAGCCTTCAGAGGGGTAAGGCGCAGTATTTT.

This clonotype occurred once. At one of its ends the junction is not consistent with the germline gene, which may arise from a read error. V is TRBV4-1 and J is TRBJ2-1, with D possibly called TRBD1 or TRBD2 (6 bases each). Judging by the DNA end, TRBJ2-5 fits better; the J call may be wrong. In germline, CDR1 is MGHRA, CDR2 YSYEKL. CDR3 length: 17 residues. In nucleotides, the CDR3 is TGCGCCAGCAGCGCGGTTATCGGGGGCCGTGACCAAGATACCCAGTACTTC. Amino acids: CASSAVIGGRDQDTQYF.

Comments on this clonotype: One junction end does not reproduce the germline sequence, and a read error may be involved. The rearrangement uses TRBV6-1 and TRBJ2-3; a weak D match, TRBD2 (6 bases). This CDR3 is built from 14 residues. CDR1 and CDR2 (germline): MNHNS, SASEGT. The CDR3 spells CGGTGLGGTDTQYF. The CDR3 DNA reads TGTGGCGGCACGGGGCTGGGAGGCACAGACACTCAGTATTTC.

Relative to its sample, this clonotype is medium-sized. The chain recombines TRBV6-1 with TRBJ2-6; no reliable D call. Germline loops: CDR1 MNHNS, CDR2 SASEGT. This CDR3 has 15 amino acids. The V end lost 8 bases, the J end lost 1 base, and 12 bases lay between the germline ends. The chain's CDR3 is CASGLVASGANVLTF. The CDR3 DNA is TGTGCCAGCGGGCTAGTCGCTTCTGGGGCCAACGTCCTGACTTTC.

The V call is TRBV11-2, the J call TRBJ2-1, with D tentatively TRBD2 (5 bases). The CDR3 is 12 amino acids. CDR1 and CDR2 (germline): SGHAT, FQNNGV. V was shortened by 1 base and J by 9 bases, with 7 bases between the two germline ends. CDR3 in DNA: TGTGCCAGCAGCTTAGCTGGGAGTGAGCAGTTCTTC. This gives the protein CASSLAGSEQFF. Looking up the rest from reference TRBV11-2 and TRBJ2-1 gives the full variable domain: EAGVAQSPRYKIIEKRQSVAFWCNPISGHATLYWYQQILGQGPKLLIQFQNNGVVDDSQLPKDRFSAERLKGVDSTLKIQPAKLEDSAVYLCASSLAGSEQFFGPGTRLTVL.

For this clonotype: The junction departs from the called germline gene at one end, perhaps through a read error. CDR3 bases: TGTGGGAGCAGTGACCCAGATACGCAGTACTTT. Translating it yields CGSSDPDTQYF. This rearrangement joins TRBV6-5 to TRBJ2-3; unclear D gene. The length of the CDR3 is 11 residues. Germline V gene lookup returns CDR1 MNHEY and CDR2 SVGAGI.

The chain combines TRBV7-9 with TRBJ2-3; D is possibly TRBD1 or TRBD2 (5 bases each). The end of the DNA fits TRBJ2-1 better, so the J call may be wrong. The CDR3 consists of 16 residues. The germline V gene has CDR1 SEHNR and CDR2 FQNEAQ (reference sequence). CDR3: CASSENSGTRYNEQFF. In DNA form, the CDR3 reads TGTGCCAGCAGCGAAAATTCCGGGACGCGGTACAATGAGCAGTTCTTC.